This TCR beta chain was identified in a study of blood T cell repertoires in COVID-19. Study-level information: Acute and convalescent COVID-19 samples came from the United States, Italy and Spain. Sources were T cells, B-cell-depleted T cells, or PBMCs; the material itself was cDNA or gDNA.

With 5 bases removed from V and 5 bases from J, the gap between germline ends came to 12 bases. CDR1 is WSHSY and CDR2 is SAAADI in the germline V gene. CDR3 length: 13 residues. Seattle researchers signed up patients amid active infection and tracked them longitudinally. As processed by the authors: For nucleated cells, counts were estimated from reference gene primer amplification. Measured with immunoSEQ multiplex PCR; TCRdb has only the in-frame clones, and not every one. V and J calls and clone size are given by that table; D and trimming were obtained from the DNA. The sample contains about 95,000 clones, 80% to 90% of which appear only once.

This TCR was sampled from an elderly man with COVID-19, enrolled during active disease. The chain employs TRBV10-2 and TRBJ1-2; maybe TRBD1 (6 bases). Sequencing was done on a sample of peripheral blood. CDR3 in DNA: TGCGCCAGCAGTCCCGGGACACGTTATGGCTACACCTTC. Amino acid sequence: CASSPGTRYGYTF.